This T cell receptor beta chain was identified during a study of radiotherapy plus CTLA-4 blockade in lung cancer. Sequencing was performed with immunoSEQ multiplex PCR; in TCRdb, only in-frame clones are kept and a portion is missing. The data show tens of thousands of clones, just over 75% seen once. V gave up 6 bases and J gave up 7 bases, with 10 bases separating them. The CDR3 is made up of 13 amino acids. Germline CDR1 reads KGHSY; CDR2 reads FQNENV. This rearrangement joins TRBV16 to TRBJ1-6, with D hard to call. Sequenced here: peripheral blood, sampled from a patient treated with radiotherapy plus ipilimumab. The TCR sequence derives from a human donor with non-small cell lung cancer who had a partial response to radiotherapy plus ipilimumab. In DNA, the CDR3 is TGTGCCAGCAGTCCCGTAAAAAATTCACCCCTCCACTTT. Translated: CASSPVKNSPLHF.